These 8 T cell receptor beta chains originate from one sample sequenced in a study of OX40 agonist ivuxolimab in advanced cancers. Library creation used the immunoSEQ multiplex PCR assay. The immuneACCESS repertoire file appears here via TCRdb, limited to in-frame rearrangements. These files lack a portion of the clones; in checked studies, under half of the deficit traces to unresolved V genes, and the cause of the others is not known. Counted in this sample were 90,000 or so clones; 90% to 95% of them appeared once. The biggest ten clones account for 2% to 3% of the sample. This specimen consisted of CD4+ or CD8+ T cells sorted from blood, obtained in a trial of the OX40 agonist ivuxolimab. Every receptor here comes from an adult with an advanced solid tumor such as melanoma, head and neck, liver or kidney cancer.

In its sample, this clone was seen once. The rearrangement joins TRBV28 to TRBJ2-7; no firm D call. Trimming pared 3 bases from V and 4 bases from J, leaving 7 bases between. CDR3 size: 12 residues. Germline V gives CDR1 MDHEN, CDR2 SYDVKM. This CDR3 reads CASSFSPYEQYF. CDR3 DNA: TGTGCCAGCAGTTTTTCACCATACGAGCAGTACTTC.

V and J are TRBV6-4 and TRBJ1-1, with 11 nucleotides matching TRBD1. This CDR3 is built from 14 residues. V shed 6 bases and J 4 bases; nucleotides not matched to a gene: 4. From germline, CDR1 is MRHNA and CDR2 SNTAGT. The CDR3 sequence is CASRGQGAGTEAFF. The CDR3 DNA follows: TGTGCCAGCAGAGGACAGGGGGCTGGCACTGAAGCTTTCTTT.

The chain links TRBV6-4 to TRBJ2-1, with 7 bases that match TRBD2. Germline CDR1 reads MRHNA; CDR2 reads SNTAGT. The CDR3 length is 15 residues. V lost 2 bases, J lost 2 bases, and 3 bases stayed unmatched. CDR3 protein: CASSDRLAAYNEQFF. The CDR3 coding sequence is TGTGCCAGCAGTGACCGTCTAGCGGCCTACAATGAGCAGTTCTTC.

This chain links TRBV5-4 with TRBJ2-3, with 10 bases fitting TRBD2. CDR1 and CDR2 from the germline V gene are SGHNT and YYREEE (reference sequence). The ends lost 0 bases at V and 11 bases at J; junction bases unmatched: 0. The CDR3 loop spans 12 amino acids. CDR3 protein: CASSLASGGQYF. The CDR3 coding sequence is TGTGCCAGCAGCTTGGCTAGCGGGGGGCAGTATTTT.

V gene TRBV28 combines with J gene TRBJ1-4; D is perhaps TRBD1 (5 bases). V gave up 1 base and J gave up 3 bases, with 12 bases separating them. This CDR3 is built from 16 residues. Germline V gene sequence: CDR1 MDHEN, CDR2 SYDVKM. CDR3 sequence: CASSLSGRSANEKLFF. The CDR3 DNA reads TGTGCCAGCAGTTTATCAGGGAGGTCAGCTAATGAAAAACTGTTTTTT.

The V call is TRBV28, the J call TRBJ2-5, with D unresolved. The CDR3 is 14 amino acids. The V gene lost 1 base and the J gene lost 5 bases, with 11 bases spanning the gap. Germline-derived CDR1 and CDR2 are MDHEN and SYDVKM. The CDR3 DNA reads as TGTGCCAGCAGTTTATATAGGGATTGGGAGACCCAGTACTTC. This encodes CASSLYRDWETQYF.

The chain recombines TRBV7-8 with TRBJ2-2, with D possibly matching TRBD1 (6 bases). V gave up 5 bases and J gave up 2 bases, with 15 bases separating them. This CDR3 spans 16 amino acids. CDR1 is SGHVS and CDR2 is FQNEAQ in the germline V gene. The CDR3 reads CASSTNRVGNTGELFF. Written as DNA, the CDR3 is TGTGCCAGCAGCACCAACAGGGTCGGAAACACCGGGGAGCTGTTTTTT.

This clone has only one observation. The rearrangement joins TRBV19 to TRBJ1-1; D is unresolved. The V end was cut by 6 bases, the J end by 0 bases, with 17 bases between. Germline-derived CDR1 and CDR2 are LNHDA and SQIVND (reference sequence). CDR3 size: 16 residues. The CDR3 sequence is CASRNGPGVLNTEAFF. CDR3 sequence (DNA): TGTGCCAGTAGAAACGGTCCCGGGGTTCTGAACACTGAAGCTTTCTTT.